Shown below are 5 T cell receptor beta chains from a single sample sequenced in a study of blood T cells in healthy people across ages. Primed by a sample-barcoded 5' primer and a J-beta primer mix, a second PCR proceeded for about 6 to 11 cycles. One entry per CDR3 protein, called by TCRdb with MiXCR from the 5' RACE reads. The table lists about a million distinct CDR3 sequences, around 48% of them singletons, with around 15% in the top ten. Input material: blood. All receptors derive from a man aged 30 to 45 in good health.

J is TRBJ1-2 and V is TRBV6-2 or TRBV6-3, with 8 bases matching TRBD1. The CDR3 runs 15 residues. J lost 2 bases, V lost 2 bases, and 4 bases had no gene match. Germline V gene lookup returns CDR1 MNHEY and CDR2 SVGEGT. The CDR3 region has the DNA TGTGCCAGCAGTTACCGGGACAGGATAAACTATGGCTACACCTTC. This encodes CASSYRDRINYGYTF.

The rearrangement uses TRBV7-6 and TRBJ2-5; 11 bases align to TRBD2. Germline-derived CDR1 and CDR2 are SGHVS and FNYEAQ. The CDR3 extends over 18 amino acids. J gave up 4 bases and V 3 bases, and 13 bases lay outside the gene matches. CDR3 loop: CASSFLLAGARPRETQYF. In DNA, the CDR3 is TGTGCCAGCAGCTTTTTACTAGCGGGGGCCCGTCCAAGAGAGACCCAGTACTTC. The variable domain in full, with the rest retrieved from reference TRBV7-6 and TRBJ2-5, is GAGVSQSPRYKVTKRGQDVALRCDPISGHVSLYWYRQALGQGPEFLTYFNYEAQQDKSGLPNDRFSAERPEGSISTLTIQRTEQRDSAMYRCASSFLLAGARPRETQYFGPGTRLLVL.

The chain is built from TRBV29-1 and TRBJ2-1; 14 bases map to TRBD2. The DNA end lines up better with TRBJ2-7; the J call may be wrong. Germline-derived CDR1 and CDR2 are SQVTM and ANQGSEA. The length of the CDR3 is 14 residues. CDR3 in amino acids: CSVKTSGREVEQYF. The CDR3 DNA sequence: TGCAGCGTTAAGACTAGCGGGAGGGAGGTTGAGCAGTACTTC.

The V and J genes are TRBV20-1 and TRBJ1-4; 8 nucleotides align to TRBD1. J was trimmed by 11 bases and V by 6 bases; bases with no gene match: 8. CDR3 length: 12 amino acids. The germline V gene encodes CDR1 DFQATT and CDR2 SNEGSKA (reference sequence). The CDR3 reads CSATGQGRKLFF. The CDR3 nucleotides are TGCAGTGCCACCGGACAGGGCAGGAAACTGTTTTTT.

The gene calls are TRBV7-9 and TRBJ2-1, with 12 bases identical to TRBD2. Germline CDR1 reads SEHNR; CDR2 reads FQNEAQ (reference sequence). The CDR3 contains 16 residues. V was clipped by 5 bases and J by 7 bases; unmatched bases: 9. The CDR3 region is CASSPPLAGGWNEQFF. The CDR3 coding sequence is TGTGCCAGCAGCCCCCCCCTAGCGGGGGGGTGGAATGAGCAGTTCTTC.